These 20 T cell receptor beta chains share one sample of origin, sequenced in a study of shared clonotypes between healthy human individuals. Produced via immunoSEQ multiplex PCR; TCRdb's table is partial and in-frame only. The sample records over a million clones, around 98% being singletons. The material sequenced was naive CD4+ T cells sorted from blood. Indicated subset: CD45RA+ positively selected. The source is a man aged 25 to 45 in good health.

In this sample, this clone turned up once. V is TRBV5-4 and J is TRBJ2-2; D perhaps matches TRBD1 (6 bases). The CDR3 runs to 15 residues. The germline V gene encodes CDR1 SGHNT and CDR2 YYREEE (reference sequence). Trimming stripped 4 bases from V and 3 bases from J, with 13 bases between. The DNA for the CDR3 is TGTGCCAGCAGCCTGGACAGCGGCTACACCGGGGAGCTGTTTTTT. This codes for CASSLDSGYTGELFF.

V and J are TRBV27 and TRBJ2-7; the match to TRBD2 covers 10 bases. Germline V gene data show CDR1 as MNHEY and CDR2 as SMNVEV (reference sequence). There are 16 residues in the CDR3. V was clipped by 2 bases and J by 12 bases; unmatched bases: 16. CDR3 nucleotides: TGTGCCAGCAGTTTAAACACAGGGGTTCCTAGCGGGAGCCTGTACTTC. This encodes CASSLNTGVPSGSLYF.

The chain employs TRBV5-4 and TRBJ2-7, with TRBD1 as a possible D gene (5 bases). Trimming pared 1 base from V and 2 bases from J, leaving 13 bases between. CDR1 SGHNT and CDR2 YYREEE come from the germline V gene (reference sequence). The CDR3 runs 15 residues. Written as DNA, the CDR3 is TGTGCCAGCAGCTTGAAGGCAGGGAATCCCTACGAGCAGTACTTC. Encoded protein: CASSLKAGNPYEQYF.

This clone was seen once. V is TRBV5-1 and J is TRBJ2-7; either TRBD1 or TRBD2 may supply D (5 bases each). The V gene's germline CDR1 is SGHRS and CDR2 YFSETQ. The CDR3 runs 15 residues. V was shortened by 5 bases and J by 4 bases, with 19 bases between the two germline ends. CDR3 coding DNA: TGCGCCAGCAGGCAAGAGGGGCGTGAGAAATACGAGCAGTACTTC. Its protein product is CASRQEGREKYEQYF. Together with reference TRBV5-1 and TRBJ2-7, the CDR3 gives the full variable domain: KAGVTQTPRYLIKTRGQQVTLSCSPISGHRSVSWYQQTPGQGLQFLFEYFSETQRNKGNFPGRFSGRQFSNSRSEMNVSTLELGDSALYLCASRQEGREKYEQYFGPGTRLTVT.

V gene TRBV7-8 combines with J gene TRBJ1-1; no reliable D call. Trimming shortened V by 1 base and J by 0 bases, and 12 bases separated the two germline ends. The CDR3 extends over 16 amino acids. Germline V gene data show CDR1 as SGHVS and CDR2 as FQNEAQ. CDR3: CASSLERNVMNTEAFF. The CDR3 nucleotides read TGTGCCAGCAGCTTAGAGCGGAACGTCATGAACACTGAAGCTTTCTTT.

This clone was detected only once. The chain links TRBV7-6 to TRBJ2-1, with a possible D match to TRBD2 (7 bases). The germline V gene has CDR1 SGHVS and CDR2 FNYEAQ. The CDR3 sequence is 14 residues long. Trimming removed 2 bases at V and 7 bases at J, with 12 bases between. CDR3 DNA sequence: TGTGCCAGCAGCTTATCCCGGGGGGCAAATGAGCAGTTCTTC. Protein product: CASSLSRGANEQFF.

The chain links TRBV25-1 to TRBJ2-3, with D unclear. The germline V gene encodes CDR1 MGHDK and CDR2 SYGVNS. This CDR3 contains 17 residues. V lost 4 bases to trimming and J lost 2 bases, with 19 bases between them. CDR3 nucleotide sequence: TGTGCCAGCAGTGCATCGACATCGCCTCGGTCCACAGATACGCAGTATTTT. Translating gives CASSASTSPRSTDTQYF.

This rearrangement joins TRBV11-2 to TRBJ2-4, with D possibly TRBD1 on 7 matching bases. The V end lost 4 bases, the J end lost 7 bases, and 14 bases lay between the germline ends. Germline CDR1 reads SGHAT; CDR2 reads FQNNGV. The CDR3 totals 14 residues. CDR3 in DNA: TGTGCCAGCAGCTCGCCAGGGGGGCTTAACATTCAGTACTTC. Translating gives CASSSPGGLNIQYF.

V usage is TRBV7-6 and J usage is TRBJ2-2, with 9 bases matching TRBD2. The CDR3 is 18 residues long. Trimming cost V 7 bases and J 1 base; bases outside gene matches: 13. Germline V gene sequence: CDR1 SGHVS, CDR2 FNYEAQ. The CDR3 region is CASNTVETSGRNTGELFF. The CDR3 nucleotides are TGTGCCAGCAACACTGTTGAGACTAGCGGACGGAACACCGGGGAGCTGTTTTTT.

V usage is TRBV15 and J usage is TRBJ1-5; possible D gene TRBD1, 6 bases. The CDR3 extends over 18 amino acids. Between the trimmed V and J ends, which lost 2 bases and 3 bases, there was a span of 20 bases. CDR1 is LNHNV, CDR2 YYDKDF, per germline (reference sequence). CDR3 protein: CATSRTRPLTGFNQPQHF. The CDR3 DNA sequence: TGTGCCACCAGCAGAACCCGACCCCTCACAGGGTTCAATCAGCCCCAGCATTTT.

This rearrangement joins TRBV7-2 to TRBJ2-2; 12 positions agree with TRBD2. Germline V gives CDR1 SGHTA, CDR2 FQGNSA. The ends lost 4 bases at V and 2 bases at J; junction bases unmatched: 8. The CDR3 has 18 residues. CDR3 residues: CASSSRLTSGGNTGELFF. CDR3 coding DNA: TGTGCCAGCAGCTCCCGTTTGACTAGCGGGGGTAACACCGGGGAGCTGTTTTTT.

J is TRBJ2-1 and V is TRBV4-1, with TRBD2 identical over 10 bases. Unmatched junction bases numbered 4, after V lost 0 bases and J lost 14 bases. This CDR3 region has 13 residues. CDR1 and CDR2 from the germline V gene are MGHRA and YSYEKL. CDR3 nucleotides: TGCGCCAGCAGCCAAGACTCCGGGACTAGCGAGTTCTTC. This encodes CASSQDSGTSEFF.

This clone was seen only once. The chain links TRBV5-1 to TRBJ2-2, with 8 bases that match TRBD1. Germline CDR1 and CDR2: SGHRS and YFSETQ. The CDR3 is 17 amino acids. Trimming at V came to 2 bases and at J to 1 base, leaving 7 bases not matched to a gene. CDR3 in DNA: TGCGCCAGCAGCTTACGACCCGGGACAGGGAACACCGGGGAGCTGTTTTTT. Residues: CASSLRPGTGNTGELFF.

The CDR3 is CASSFQGSEPYEQYF. CDR3 coding DNA: TGTGCCAGCAGCTTTCAGGGTAGTGAGCCTTACGAGCAGTACTTC. The V and J genes are TRBV11-2 and TRBJ2-7; D is possibly TRBD1 (5 bases). This CDR3 contains 15 residues. Trimming removed 3 bases at V and 4 bases at J, with 16 bases between. The germline V gene encodes CDR1 SGHAT and CDR2 FQNNGV.

This clone is a singleton in its sample. The genes are TRBV10-1 and TRBJ2-3, with 8 positions matching TRBD2. The ends lost 0 bases at V and 5 bases at J; junction bases unmatched: 7. Germline V gene lookup returns CDR1 WNHNN and CDR2 SYGVQD (reference sequence). The CDR3 sequence is 16 residues long. CDR3 loop: CASSESSWLAGDTQYF. In DNA form, the CDR3 reads TGCGCCAGCAGTGAGTCGTCATGGCTAGCGGGAGATACGCAGTATTTT.

The chain uses TRBV28 and TRBJ2-3; no clear D gene. The CDR3 spans 15 residues. Germline CDR1 and CDR2: MDHEN and SYDVKM. Trimming shortened V by 5 bases and J by 6 bases, and 18 bases separated the two germline ends. Here the CDR3 reads CASSGGPNVMDTQYF. The DNA of the CDR3 is TGTGCCAGCAGTGGTGGTCCAAACGTGATGGATACGCAGTATTTT. Together with reference TRBV28 and TRBJ2-3, the CDR3 gives the full variable domain: DVKVTQSSRYLVKRTGEKVFLECVQDMDHENMFWYRQDPGLGLRLIYFSYDVKMKEKGDIPEGYSVSREKKERFSLILESASTNQTSMYLCASSGGPNVMDTQYFGPGTRLTVL.

The genes are TRBV7-6 and TRBJ2-3; D is perhaps TRBD2 (6 bases). The germline gives CDR1 SGHVS, CDR2 FNYEAQ. The CDR3 extends over 16 amino acids. Between the trimmed V and J ends, which lost 1 base and 3 bases, there was a span of 14 bases. The CDR3 DNA follows: TGTGCCAGCAGCTTAGGAGCGGGTCGGGGTACAGATACGCAGTATTTT. Residues: CASSLGAGRGTDTQYF.

V gene TRBV7-7 combines with J gene TRBJ2-1; either TRBD1 or TRBD2 may fit D (5 bases each). The germline V gene has CDR1 SSHAT and CDR2 FNYEAQ (reference sequence). The CDR3 loop spans 14 amino acids. V shed 1 base and J shed 5 bases, with 9 bases lying between them. The DNA for the CDR3 is TGTGCCAGCAGCTTAGGGGGGTTCGACAATGAGCAGTTCTTC. Translated, it gives CASSLGGFDNEQFF.

This clone was counted a single time. This chain links TRBV7-2 with TRBJ2-4; D is possibly TRBD2 (6 bases). CDR3 length: 19 residues. Trimming shortened V by 4 bases and J by 0 bases, and 22 bases separated the two germline ends. Germline-derived CDR1 and CDR2 are SGHTA and FQGNSA. CDR3 sequence: CASSSARLGLGRAKNIQYF. The CDR3 nucleotides are TGTGCCAGCAGCTCCGCGAGGCTGGGGCTCGGGAGAGCCAAAAACATTCAGTACTTC.

V gene TRBV5-1 combines with J gene TRBJ1-3, with unresolved D. Looked up from germline, CDR1 is SGHRS and CDR2 is YFSETQ. Trimming took off 0 bases at V and 0 bases at J, with 10 bases between the two ends. This CDR3 contains 16 residues. The CDR3 protein is CASSLDVGISGNTIYF. The DNA for the CDR3 is TGCGCCAGCAGCTTGGATGTGGGCATCTCTGGAAACACCATATATTTT.